This T cell receptor beta chain was identified in a study of blood T cell repertoires in COVID-19. Study in general: Both acute and convalescent COVID-19 samples were obtained from the United States, Italy and Spain.

Using immunoSEQ multiplex PCR, the repertoire was profiled, and TCRdb retains in-frame clones only, with some absent. The sample shows some 140,000 clones, 70% to 80% of them seen only once. The CDR3 runs 14 residues. V gave up 5 bases and J gave up 4 bases; unmatched junction bases: 4. The germline V gene encodes CDR1 LNHDA and CDR2 SQIVND (reference sequence). Material for sequencing was peripheral blood. The chain recombines TRBV19 with TRBJ2-2, with 7 bases lining up with TRBD2. The sequence was obtained from a man in his 60s with acute or convalescent COVID-19. The CDR3 region has the DNA TGTGCCAGTAGTGTTGGGACTATCACCGGGGAGCTGTTTTTT. Translating gives CASSVGTITGELFF.